Sequencing of this T cell receptor beta chain was carried out in a study of control samples from healthy donors and cancer patients. The V gene end was trimmed by 2 bases and the J gene end by 2 bases; junction bases not matched to a gene: 4. The CDR3 consists of 15 residues. From germline, CDR1 is MNHEY and CDR2 SVGEGT. Profiling relied on immunoSEQ multiplex PCR, and the TCRdb table lists in-frame clones only, not all of them. The data contain roughly 170,000 clones, 93% of them seen just once; the ten biggest clones take up approximately 4%. This sequence originates from a woman aged 55-69 years in good health. The chain uses TRBV6-2 or TRBV6-3 and TRBJ2-5, with 8 bases matching TRBD2. Sample: blood. CDR3 residues: CASSYQRGPQETQYF. The DNA for the CDR3 is TGTGCCAGCAGTTACCAGCGGGGGCCTCAAGAGACCCAGTACTTC.